A selection of T cell receptor beta chains follows, all from one sample in a study of blood T cell repertoires in COVID-19. Libraries were prepared by immunoSEQ multiplex PCR; TCRdb keeps only in-frame clonotypes and omits some of them. The profile shows fewer than 350,000 clones, approximately 91% of them singletons. Sequenced material: PBMCs or T cells enriched from blood (not recorded which). Receptors originate from a woman younger than 45 who had recovered from COVID-19. The CDR3 runs from the conserved cysteine through the conserved F or W. The D gene is left open where the match is weak. The size field is filled for only some rows; it gives once, few, many or a size class.

J gene: TRBJ2-7; D gene: TRBD2; clone size: .; V gene: TRBV4-2; CDR3 protein: CASSQELAVVYEQYF; CDR3 DNA: TGTGCCAGCAGCCAAGAACTAGCGGTAGTTTACGAGCAGTACTTC
J gene: TRBJ2-3; D gene: .; clone size: once; V gene: TRBV4-2; CDR3 protein: CASSFHIGSLQIGTDTQYF; CDR3 DNA: TGTGCCAGCAGCTTCCACATCGGGAGTTTACAGATTGGCACAGATACGCAGTATTTT
J gene: TRBJ2-1; D gene: TRBD2; clone size: .; V gene: TRBV6-5; CDR3 protein: CASSYSIAGGYNEQFF; CDR3 DNA: TGTGCCAGCAGTTACTCGATAGCGGGGGGCTACAATGAGCAGTTCTTC
J gene: TRBJ2-1; D gene: TRBD2; clone size: .; V gene: TRBV6-5; CDR3 protein: CASSSSGASYNEQFF; CDR3 DNA: TGTGCCAGCAGCAGCAGCGGGGCGTCCTACAATGAGCAGTTCTTC
J gene: TRBJ2-1; D gene: .; clone size: .; V gene: TRBV9; CDR3 protein: CASSVGEGSSGVYNEQFF; CDR3 DNA: TGTGCCAGCAGCGTAGGAGAGGGGTCTTCGGGGGTATACAATGAGCAGTTCTTC
J gene: TRBJ2-7; D gene: .; clone size: .; V gene: TRBV19; CDR3 protein: CASSERQYAYEQYF; CDR3 DNA: TGTGCCAGTAGTGAAAGACAGTACGCCTACGAGCAGTACTTC
J gene: TRBJ1-1; D gene: TRBD1; clone size: .; V gene: TRBV14; CDR3 protein: CASSQLRGMEEAFF; CDR3 DNA: TGTGCCAGCAGCCAGCTCAGGGGGATGGAGGAAGCTTTCTTT
J gene: TRBJ2-1; D gene: TRBD1; clone size: .; V gene: TRBV4-3; CDR3 protein: CASSLGTGGSYNEQFF; CDR3 DNA: TGCGCCAGCAGCCTCGGGACAGGGGGCTCCTACAATGAGCAGTTCTTC
J gene: TRBJ1-1; D gene: .; clone size: .; V gene: TRBV27; CDR3 protein: CASSLFWVPGAMNTEAFF; CDR3 DNA: TGTGCCAGCAGTTTATTCTGGGTGCCGGGAGCGATGAACACTGAAGCTTTCTTT
J gene: TRBJ2-4; D gene: .; clone size: .; V gene: TRBV19; CDR3 protein: CATILLVLLAKNIQYF; CDR3 DNA: TGTGCCACGATATTACTAGTCCTCTTAGCCAAAAACATTCAGTACTTC
J gene: TRBJ1-6; D gene: TRBD1; clone size: .; V gene: TRBV2; CDR3 protein: CASTKGASSYNSPLHF; CDR3 DNA: TGTGCCAGCACCAAGGGGGCCAGCTCCTATAATTCACCCCTCCACTTT
J gene: TRBJ1-2; D gene: .; clone size: .; V gene: TRBV28; CDR3 protein: CASSPLVGASYGYTF; CDR3 DNA: TGTGCCAGCAGTCCCCTCGTGGGGGCAAGCTATGGCTACACCTTC
J gene: TRBJ1-1; D gene: .; clone size: .; V gene: TRBV6-2/TRBV6-3; CDR3 protein: CASSYRGFTNTEAFF; CDR3 DNA: TGTGCCAGCAGTTACCGGGGATTTACGAACACTGAAGCTTTCTTT
J gene: TRBJ2-7; D gene: .; clone size: .; V gene: TRBV19; CDR3 protein: CASSIRTVSSSSYEQYF; CDR3 DNA: TGTGCCAGTAGTATCCGGACAGTAAGTTCAAGCTCCTACGAGCAGTACTTC
J gene: TRBJ1-2; D gene: .; clone size: once; V gene: TRBV27; CDR3 protein: CASSLSQGGAYGYTF; CDR3 DNA: TGTGCCAGCAGTTTATCGCAGGGAGGTGCCTATGGCTACACCTTC
J gene: TRBJ2-1; D gene: .; clone size: .; V gene: TRBV29-1; CDR3 protein: CSVDGTRHSYNEQFF; CDR3 DNA: TGCAGCGTGGACGGGACAAGGCACTCCTACAATGAGCAGTTCTTC
J gene: TRBJ1-3; D gene: .; clone size: .; V gene: TRBV14; CDR3 protein: CASSQQGSGNTIYF; CDR3 DNA: TGTGCCAGCAGCCAACAAGGGAGTGGAAACACCATATATTTT
J gene: TRBJ1-1; D gene: TRBD1; clone size: .; V gene: TRBV28; CDR3 protein: CASLSSWASDRDAEAFF; CDR3 DNA: TGTGCCAGCCTCAGTTCTTGGGCTAGTGACAGGGACGCTGAAGCTTTCTTT
J gene: TRBJ1-2; D gene: TRBD1; clone size: .; V gene: TRBV19; CDR3 protein: CASFTGGLGYTF; CDR3 DNA: TGTGCCAGCTTTACAGGGGGCCTCGGCTACACCTTC
J gene: TRBJ2-1; D gene: .; clone size: .; V gene: TRBV11-3; CDR3 protein: CASSLDPSSGTYNEQFF; CDR3 DNA: TGTGCCAGCAGCTTAGACCCCTCCTCCGGGACCTACAATGAGCAGTTCTTC
J gene: TRBJ2-7; D gene: .; clone size: .; V gene: TRBV3-1/TRBV3-2; CDR3 protein: CASSQSRVVSAEQYF; CDR3 DNA: TGTGCCAGCAGCCAATCCCGAGTGGTCTCTGCCGAGCAGTACTTC
J gene: TRBJ1-4; D gene: TRBD1; clone size: .; V gene: TRBV7-9; CDR3 protein: CASSYLAGTANEKLFF; CDR3 DNA: TGTGCCAGCAGCTACCTAGCCGGGACAGCTAATGAAAAACTGTTTTTT
J gene: TRBJ2-3; D gene: .; clone size: .; V gene: TRBV27; CDR3 protein: CASSLSRGIDTQYF; CDR3 DNA: TGTGCCAGCAGCCTTTCTCGGGGGATAGATACGCAGTATTTT
J gene: TRBJ2-7; D gene: TRBD1; clone size: .; V gene: TRBV28; CDR3 protein: CASSLTGQRKYYEQYF; CDR3 DNA: TGTGCCAGCAGTTTAACGGGACAGCGTAAGTACTACGAGCAGTACTTC
J gene: TRBJ2-7; D gene: TRBD1; clone size: .; V gene: TRBV27; CDR3 protein: CASSPRDSSYEQYF; CDR3 DNA: TGTGCCAGCAGTCCTCGGGACAGCTCCTACGAGCAGTACTTC
J gene: TRBJ2-2; D gene: TRBD1; clone size: .; V gene: TRBV2; CDR3 protein: CASSYRGNTGELFF; CDR3 DNA: TGTGCCAGCAGTTACAGGGGGAACACCGGGGAGCTGTTTTTT
J gene: TRBJ1-1; D gene: .; clone size: .; V gene: TRBV6-5; CDR3 protein: CASRDRTALNTEAFF; CDR3 DNA: TGTGCCAGCAGAGATAGGACAGCTTTGAACACTGAAGCTTTCTTT
J gene: TRBJ1-1; D gene: TRBD1; clone size: .; V gene: TRBV3-1/TRBV3-2; CDR3 protein: CASSQADRGSGDTEAFF; CDR3 DNA: TGTGCCAGCAGCCAAGCGGACAGGGGGTCCGGGGACACTGAAGCTTTCTTT